The entry that follows covers one T cell receptor (beta chain) sequence. The antigen remains undetermined. These data come from a study of T cell responses to AZD1222 COVID-19 vaccine. On the study more broadly: Second-dose groups at about 4 or about 12 weeks were pooled. Overall study findings and caveats: Just a handful of AZD1222 recipients were seropositive at baseline. After two AZD1222 doses, spike-specific TCR breadth and depth rose versus day 0. Regions 160-218 and 743-854 dominated among vaccine-associated CD4 TCRs spanning spike.

Germline loops: CDR1 SGHTA, CDR2 FQGTGA. This CDR3 contains 17 residues. V was clipped by 5 bases and J by 4 bases; unmatched bases: 13. The table came from immunoSEQ multiplex PCR; TCRdb's copy has only in-frame clones and leaves some out. The table records roughly 120,000 clones, more than 85% of them present only once. The clonotype was recovered from an adult in good health. Specimen: peripheral blood, collected on day 0 of AZD1222 vaccination. The V call is TRBV7-3, the J call TRBJ2-1; 8 bases are a match to TRBD2. CDR3 region: CASSPHPLAGLYNEQFF. For the CDR3, the DNA is TGTGCCAGCAGCCCCCACCCCCTAGCGGGCCTATACAATGAGCAGTTCTTC.